This T cell receptor (beta chain) was captured by sequencing in a study of T cells after yellow fever vaccination. V was pared by 5 bases and J by 2 bases, with 4 bases between. Germline V gives CDR1 SEHNR, CDR2 FQNEAQ (reference sequence). The CDR3 has 11 residues. This clonotype was observed a handful of times. The antigen is undetermined. Study-wide results and caveats: Relatively few clonotypes were ones that appeared in both CD4 and CD8 compartments. Reappearance after the booster was seen for most primary-vaccination clones, at 95% to 97% CD4 and roughly 90% CD8.

Production of TCR cDNA was by 5'RACE template switching, which also added a universal primer site and UMIs. TCRdb called the 5' RACE reads again in MiXCR, with one record for every CDR3 protein. Among 55,000 to 70,000 distinct CDR3 sequences listed, 5% to 8% were seen once. This specimen was CD8+ T cells sorted from PBMCs, taken around 45 days after the first yellow fever vaccination. The clonotype comes from a man aged 18 to 30 who received the YFV17D yellow fever vaccine. The chain is built from TRBV7-9 and TRBJ2-7; D not resolved. Here the CDR3 reads CASSGPYEQYF. Here the CDR3 DNA reads TGTGCCAGCAGCGGGCCCTACGAGCAGTACTTC. Using reference TRBV7-9 and TRBJ2-7 for the parts outside the CDR3, the full variable domain is DTGVSQNPRHKITKRGQNVTFRCDPISEHNRLYWYRQTLGQGPEFLTYFQNEAQLEKSRLLSDRFSAERPKGSFSTLEIQRTEQGDSAMYLCASSGPYEQYFGPGTRLTVT.